The 14 T cell receptor beta chains presented below share a single source sample, sequenced in a study of immune heterogeneity within non-small cell lung tumors. Multiplex PCR (32 V and 13 J primers) was used to amplify the TCR beta CDR3. TCRdb used MiXCR to reprocess the multiplex PCR reads, holding one entry per CDR3 protein. The top ten clones hold about 16% of a sample with roughly 3,000 distinct CDR3 sequences, approximately 40% of them seen once. Bulk tumor genomic DNA constituted the template, at around 600 ng per sample. Collection of several biopsies per primary tumor, spaced far apart, took place during surgery. Patients had untreated, newly diagnosed non-small cell lung cancer and underwent curative surgery. The sample taken for sequencing was lung tumor tissue. The receptors here all came from a man aged 70-80 years with non-small cell lung cancer.

This clonotype was counted between two and nine times. This chain links TRBV18 with TRBJ2-3; D call uncertain. Germline V lookup: CDR1 KGHSH, CDR2 LQKENI. V gave up 3 bases and J gave up 7 bases, with 8 bases separating them. The CDR3 consists of 12 residues. CDR3 amino acids: CASSPAPNTQYF. The CDR3 region has the DNA TGTGCCAGCTCACCCGCCCCTAATACGCAGTATTTT.

The chain couples TRBV6-5 to TRBJ1-1; D might be TRBD1 (6 bases). Trimming removed 2 bases at V and 4 bases at J, with 8 bases between. The CDR3 consists of 13 residues. Germline CDR1 is MNHEY and CDR2 is SVGAGI. The CDR3 bases are TGTGCCAGCAGTTACGTAGGGGGCACTGAAGCTTTCTTT. This gives the protein CASSYVGGTEAFF.

The rearrangement joins TRBV2 to TRBJ2-3; D is uncertain. The CDR3 is 12 amino acids. Germline assignment: CDR1 SNHLY and CDR2 FYNNEI. The ends were cut back, 4 bases at V and 6 bases at J, with 8 bases in the middle. CDR3 in DNA: TGTGCCAGCAGTGGAACTACCGATACGCAGTATTTT. Amino acids: CASSGTTDTQYF.

This clonotype was detected a few times. This chain joins TRBV27 and TRBJ1-4, with a tentative D call TRBD1 (6 bases). Germline CDR1 MNHEY, CDR2 SMNVEV (reference sequence). This CDR3 has 16 residues. With 5 bases removed from V and 12 bases from J, the gap between germline ends came to 25 bases. The CDR3 DNA follows: TGTGCCAGCAGTCCGAAAATGACAGGTCCCCTGGGGGAACTGTTTTTT. Its translation: CASSPKMTGPLGELFF.

Points on this clonotype: Relative to the germline gene, one junction end is altered; a read error may explain this. This chain joins TRBV6-1 and TRBJ1-1; D uncertain. Per germline, CDR1 MNHNS and CDR2 SASEGT. The CDR3 has 13 amino acids. In DNA form, the CDR3 reads TGTGCCAGCAGCCCCGGTCCAGCCACTGAAGATTTCTTT. Translating gives CASSPGPATEDFF.

This clonotype has only one observation. CDR3 sequence: CAISPSGRNNQPQHF. The CDR3 region has the DNA TGTGCCATCAGCCCCTCTGGACGGAACAATCAGCCCCAGCATTTT. The chain is built from TRBV10-3 and TRBJ1-5; D not resolved. The V end lost 6 bases, the J end lost 3 bases, and 15 bases lay between the germline ends. The length of the CDR3 is 15 residues. Germline loops: CDR1 ENHRY, CDR2 SYGVKD.

The chain joins TRBV18 to TRBJ2-1; D is uncertain. This CDR3 has 17 amino acids. The germline V and J ends were trimmed by 3 bases and 0 bases, with 15 bases remaining between them. CDR1 and CDR2 from the germline V gene are KGHSH and LQKENI. CDR3 amino acids: CASSPSMEALSYNEQFF. The CDR3 DNA sequence: TGTGCCAGCTCACCGAGTATGGAAGCGCTCTCCTACAATGAGCAGTTCTTC.

V is TRBV18 and J is TRBJ1-5; the D gene is possibly TRBD1 (5 bases). Germline V gene data show CDR1 as KGHSH and CDR2 as LQKENI. V was pared by 5 bases and J by 3 bases, with 14 bases between. This CDR3 spans 15 amino acids. In nucleotides, the CDR3 is TGTGCCAGCTCATTCCGGGACGGGGCCAATCAGCCCCAGCATTTT. Protein sequence: CASSFRDGANQPQHF.

This chain uses TRBV27 with TRBJ2-3, with a possible D match to TRBD2 (6 bases). Germline V gives CDR1 MNHEY, CDR2 SMNVEV (reference sequence). This CDR3 has 14 residues. V lost 4 bases and J lost 6, with 14 bases in between. The CDR3 loop is CASSSGELSDTQYF. CDR3 bases: TGTGCCAGCAGTTCGGGGGAGCTAAGCGATACGCAGTATTTT.

This clonotype was recorded once. The chain links TRBV12-3 or TRBV12-4 to TRBJ1-2; 9 nucleotides agree with TRBD1. The J segment lost 8 bases and the V segment lost 7 bases, leaving 11 bases of the junction unmatched. The CDR3 totals 14 residues. The DNA of the CDR3 is TGTGCCAGCACTTGGGTTACAGGGGGCGCAGGCTACACCTTC. Translation gives CASTWVTGGAGYTF.

This clonotype occurred a few times. This rearrangement joins TRBV30 to TRBJ1-1; D gene unclear. Between the trimmed V and J ends, which lost 4 bases and 5 bases, there was a span of 11 bases. CDR3 length: 12 amino acids. CDR1 GTSNPN and CDR2 SVGIG come from the germline V gene (reference sequence). CDR3: CAWTGVGTEAFF. CDR3 DNA: TGTGCCTGGACTGGGGTAGGGACTGAAGCTTTCTTT.

The chain uses TRBV7-9 and TRBJ1-2; a possible D gene is TRBD1 (6 bases). The CDR3 is 15 amino acids. V lost 1 base and J 4 bases, leaving 13 bases between the germline ends. Germline V lookup: CDR1 SEHNR, CDR2 FQNEAQ (reference sequence). In DNA, the CDR3 is TGTGCCAGCAGCTTAGGGAGGGACAAGACCTATGGCTACACCTTC. It is translated as CASSLGRDKTYGYTF.

By share, this clonotype ranks as medium-sized. V gene TRBV19 combines with J gene TRBJ2-1; D is ambiguous. CDR3 length: 13 residues. V lost 1 base and J lost 10, with 11 bases in between. Germline CDR1 and CDR2: LNHDA and SQIVND (reference sequence). The CDR3 DNA sequence: TGTGCCAGTAGTATAGCCCCCAGAGACGAGCAGTTCTTC. The encoded protein is CASSIAPRDEQFF.

This clonotype was counted once. Relative to the germline gene, one junction end is altered; a read error may explain this. The chain couples TRBV28 to TRBJ1-4, with a tentative D call TRBD1 (5 bases). There are 18 residues in the CDR3. Germline lookup yields CDR1 MDHEN and CDR2 SYDVKM. In nucleotides, the CDR3 is TGTGCCAGCAGTTTATATATGCGCGGGGCAGCAACTAATGAAGAACTGTTTTTT. Amino acids: CASSLYMRGAATNEELFF.